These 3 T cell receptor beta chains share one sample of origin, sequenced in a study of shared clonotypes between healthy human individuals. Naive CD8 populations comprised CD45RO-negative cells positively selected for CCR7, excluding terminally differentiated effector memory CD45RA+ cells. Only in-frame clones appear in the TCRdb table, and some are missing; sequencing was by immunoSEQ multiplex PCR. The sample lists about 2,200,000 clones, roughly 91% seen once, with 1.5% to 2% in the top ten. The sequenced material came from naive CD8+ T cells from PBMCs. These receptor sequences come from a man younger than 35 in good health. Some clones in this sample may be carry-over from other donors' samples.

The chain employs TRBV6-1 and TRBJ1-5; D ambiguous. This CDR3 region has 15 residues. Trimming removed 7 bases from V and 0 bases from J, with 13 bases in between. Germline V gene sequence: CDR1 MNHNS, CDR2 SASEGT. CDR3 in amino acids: CASKFQDSSNQPQHF. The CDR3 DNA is TGTGCCAGCAAGTTCCAGGACTCTAGCAATCAGCCCCAGCATTTT.

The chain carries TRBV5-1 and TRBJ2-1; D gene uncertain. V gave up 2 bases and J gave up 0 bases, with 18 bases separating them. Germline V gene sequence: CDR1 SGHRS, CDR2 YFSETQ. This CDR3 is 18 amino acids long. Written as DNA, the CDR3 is TGCGCCAGCAGCTTCGCCGGGTTTCACCTAAGCTCCTACAATGAGCAGTTCTTC. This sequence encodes CASSFAGFHLSSYNEQFF.

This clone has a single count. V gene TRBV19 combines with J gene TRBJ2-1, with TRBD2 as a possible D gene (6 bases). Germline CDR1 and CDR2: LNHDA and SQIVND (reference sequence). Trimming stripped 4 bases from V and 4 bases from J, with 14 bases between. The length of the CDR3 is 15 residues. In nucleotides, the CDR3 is TGTGCCAGTAGTAGCTCGGGGACTCTATACAATGAGCAGTTCTTC. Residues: CASSSSGTLYNEQFF.